The 21 T cell receptor beta chains in this list originate from one sample, sequenced in a study of regulatory T cells in long-lasting Graves disease. The TCR beta library used iRepertoire HTBI primers with Arm-PCR amplification of CDR3. MiXCR was run by TCRdb on the multiplex PCR reads, yielding one entry per CDR3 protein. This table has 700,000 or so distinct CDR3 sequences, 30% appearing once. Specified time point: persistent/refractory GD, antithyroid drugs over 5 years with positive TRAb. After RNA was extracted from PBMCs, the TCR library was made from it. The starting material was peripheral blood mononuclear cells (PBMCs), obtained when the disease was refractory, from a patient treated with antithyroid drugs. These receptors originate from a female donor with Graves disease.

CDR3 amino acids: CASSLPALKDAAPYEQYF. The CDR3 nucleotides read TGTGCCAGCAGTTTGCCAGCGCTTAAGGACGCGGCCCCCTACGAGCAGTACTTC. This sequence joins TRBV28 and TRBJ2-7; D ambiguous. Trimming removed 3 bases from V and 2 bases from J, with 23 bases in between. The V gene's germline CDR1 is MDHEN and CDR2 SYDVKM. The CDR3 is 18 residues long. The full variable domain, completed using reference TRBV28 and TRBJ2-7, is DVKVTQSSRYLVKRTGEKVFLECVQDMDHENMFWYRQDPGLGLRLIYFSYDVKMKEKGDIPEGYSVSREKKERFSLILESASTNQTSMYLCASSLPALKDAAPYEQYFGPGTRLTVT.

This clonotype has more than one count but fewer than ten. This CDR3 reads CAWSVSVRNEKLFF. The CDR3 DNA sequence: TGTGCCTGGAGTGTTTCAGTCCGTAATGAAAAACTGTTTTTT. The chain combines TRBV30 with TRBJ1-4; D remains ambiguous. V lost 0 bases and J lost 4, with 9 bases in between. The CDR3 loop spans 14 amino acids. Germline V gene sequence: CDR1 GTSNPN, CDR2 SVGIG (reference sequence).

This clonotype was counted at least ten times. This chain connects TRBV6-1 to TRBJ1-2; D call uncertain. CDR3 size: 16 residues. The germline V and J ends were trimmed by 6 bases and 4 bases, with 21 bases remaining between them. Germline-derived CDR1 and CDR2 are MNHNS and SASEGT. As DNA, the CDR3 is TGTGCCAGCAGCCCCCGAGAGGGAGCCCTATCCTATGGCTACACCTTC. Protein product: CASSPREGALSYGYTF.

This clonotype was seen at least ten times. V usage is TRBV20-1 and J usage is TRBJ2-7, with 15 bases identical to TRBD2. The germline V gene has CDR1 DFQATT and CDR2 SNEGSKA (reference sequence). Trimming removed 4 bases from V and 4 bases from J; junction bases left unmatched: 5. This CDR3 is 15 amino acids long. The CDR3 DNA is TGCAGTGCTAATGGACTAGCGGGAGGGATATACGAGCAGTACTTC. It is translated as CSANGLAGGIYEQYF.

This clonotype was found many times. The gene calls are TRBV27 and TRBJ2-7; 8 bases line up with TRBD2. This CDR3 has 14 amino acids. In germline, CDR1 is MNHEY, CDR2 SMNVEV (reference sequence). V shed 4 bases, J shed 2 bases, and the junction held 4 bases outside the gene matches. The CDR3 nucleotides read TGTGCCAGCAGTTCCCAACTAGCGGCCTACGAGCAGTACTTC. Protein sequence: CASSSQLAAYEQYF.

This clonotype was seen a few times. The V gene is TRBV10-3, the J gene TRBJ1-6, with no clear D. Germline V CDR1 and CDR2: ENHRY, SYGVKD. Trimming left V 7 bases short and J 7 bases short, with 14 bases between. The CDR3 runs to 14 residues. This CDR3 reads CAITPSESNSPLHF. The CDR3 DNA sequence: TGTGCCATCACCCCTTCGGAGTCGAATTCACCCCTCCACTTT.

This clonotype was seen only a few times. The chain joins TRBV6-1 to TRBJ1-2; TRBD1 matches 7 bases. Germline V CDR1 and CDR2: MNHNS, SASEGT. The V gene end was trimmed by 8 bases and the J gene end by 1 base; junction bases not matched to a gene: 7. The CDR3 sequence is 14 residues long. This chain's CDR3 is CASVLGQNNYGYTF. The CDR3 coding sequence is TGTGCCAGCGTCCTGGGACAGAATAACTATGGCTACACCTTC.

This clonotype was recorded many times. The chain links TRBV11-2 to TRBJ2-5, with a weak D call TRBD1 (5 bases). V was pared by 7 bases and J by 2 bases, with 29 bases between. Germline CDR1 is SGHAT and CDR2 is FQNNGV. This CDR3 contains 19 residues. The CDR3 spells CASTPRKVQVPRAQETQYF. CDR3 DNA: TGTGCCAGCACCCCGAGGAAAGTACAGGTCCCCCGCGCTCAAGAGACCCAGTACTTC.

This clonotype showed up just a few times. One junction end does not reproduce the germline sequence, and a read error may be involved. The CDR3 DNA follows: TGTGCCACCAGCGGAGACAGGAATGAAAAACTGTTTTTT. This sequence encodes CATSGDRNEKLFF. This chain connects TRBV15 to TRBJ1-4; D perhaps matches TRBD1 (6 bases). CDR3 size: 13 residues. Germline CDR1 reads LNHNV; CDR2 reads YYDKDF (reference sequence).

The V gene is TRBV6-5, the J gene TRBJ2-5, with D unresolved. Trimming took off 2 bases at V and 5 bases at J, with 12 bases between the two ends. This CDR3 comprises 14 residues. Germline-derived CDR1 and CDR2 are MNHEY and SVGAGI. The chain's CDR3 is CASSYRQSPETQYF. The CDR3 DNA is TGTGCCAGCAGTTACCGGCAGTCGCCCGAGACCCAGTACTTC.

The J gene is TRBJ1-4, the V gene TRBV6-1, with a tentative D call TRBD1 (5 bases). The germline V gene has CDR1 MNHNS and CDR2 SASEGT. CDR3 size: 15 residues. V lost 5 bases and J 7 bases, leaving 17 bases between the germline ends. Written as DNA, the CDR3 is TGTGCCAGCAGTAGACCAACCAGGGAGGGTGAAAAACTGTTTTTT. Residues: CASSRPTREGEKLFF.

This clonotype was seen a handful of times. CDR3 coding DNA: TGCAGCGTTAGGCAGGCCCTGAACACCGGGGAGCTGTTTTTT. Protein product: CSVRQALNTGELFF. The V call is TRBV29-1, the J call TRBJ2-2; no firm D call. The germline V gene has CDR1 SQVTM and CDR2 ANQGSEA. V was shortened by 5 bases and J by 1 base, with 11 bases between the two germline ends. The CDR3 has 14 amino acids.

The chain combines TRBV27 with TRBJ1-2, with 11 positions matching TRBD1. Germline loops: CDR1 MNHEY, CDR2 SMNVEV (reference sequence). The CDR3 extends over 19 amino acids. Losses at the gene ends were 0 bases for V and 4 bases for J; bases not matched to a gene: 13. The CDR3 region has the DNA TGTGCCAGCAGTTTATCAGGGCGGGATTGGACAGGGGGCTTCTATGGCTACACCTTC. This sequence encodes CASSLSGRDWTGGFYGYTF.

The CDR3 sequence: CASSPWGEGNQPQHF. CDR3 bases: TGTGCCAGCAGCCCCTGGGGGGAGGGTAATCAGCCCCAGCATTTT. The chain employs TRBV25-1 and TRBJ1-5; the D gene is possibly TRBD1 (5 bases). Germline CDR1 and CDR2: MGHDK and SYGVNS. CDR3 length equals 15 residues. Trimming shortened V by 6 bases and J by 4 bases, and 16 bases separated the two germline ends.

V gene TRBV11-3 combines with J gene TRBJ2-2; TRBD1 is a possible D gene (7 bases). The CDR3 is 16 amino acids. The germline V gene encodes CDR1 SGHNT and CDR2 YENEEA. Trimming removed 5 bases at V and 3 bases at J, with 16 bases between. The CDR3 DNA is TGTGCCAGCAGCCCAGGGGGGAGGCGAGACACCGGGGAGCTGTTTTTT. Protein: CASSPGGRRDTGELFF.

In the case of this clonotype: Being one base from a much bigger clone, this may be a read error. The CDR3 nucleotides read TGTGCCAGCAGCTTAGCGTCCAGGGTGGGTGGAAACACCATACATTTT. Amino acid sequence: CASSLASRVGGNTIHF. V usage is TRBV7-2 and J usage is TRBJ1-3; the D gene is possibly TRBD1 (5 bases). Germline CDR1 reads SGHTA; CDR2 reads FQGNSA. The CDR3 totals 16 residues.

This clonotype showed up just a few times. The CDR3: CASNPRGTGELFF. In DNA, the CDR3 is TGTGCCAGCAACCCCCGAGGTACCGGGGAGCTGTTTTTT. The chain couples TRBV6-1 to TRBJ2-2, with D hard to call. The germline V gene has CDR1 MNHNS and CDR2 SASEGT. V was pared by 7 bases and J by 5 bases, with 11 bases between. The CDR3 spans 13 residues.

The gene calls are TRBV20-1 and TRBJ2-7; 8 bases fit TRBD1. This CDR3 is 15 amino acids long. The V gene end was trimmed by 1 base and the J gene end by 0 bases; junction bases not matched to a gene: 5. Germline values: CDR1 DFQATT, CDR2 SNEGSKA (reference sequence). The CDR3 loop is CSARAQGASSYEQYF. CDR3 DNA: TGCAGTGCTAGAGCCCAGGGGGCCAGCTCCTACGAGCAGTACTTC.

This clonotype was counted only a few times. The chain carries TRBV12-3 or TRBV12-4 and TRBJ1-1; D possibly corresponds to TRBD1 (5 bases). V lost 6 bases and J lost 5, with 25 bases in between. This CDR3 comprises 17 residues. The CDR3 DNA reads as TGTGCCAGCAGCGAGGAGGGAGGGGCCGATTTTGGGACTGAAGCTTTCTTT. Amino acid sequence: CASSEEGGADFGTEAFF.

This clonotype was seen only a few times. The rearrangement uses TRBV3-1 and TRBJ1-2; 7 bases align to TRBD1. This CDR3 is built from 15 residues. CDR1 and CDR2 from the germline V gene are LGHDT and YNNKEL (reference sequence). The ends lost 4 bases at V and 4 bases at J; junction bases unmatched: 9. The CDR3 is CASSRLTGNIYGYTF. The CDR3 DNA follows: TGTGCCAGCAGCCGGTTGACAGGGAATATCTATGGCTACACCTTC.

A few counts support this clonotype. V gene TRBV7-2 combines with J gene TRBJ1-1; 10 nucleotides agree with TRBD1. The CDR3 covers 18 residues. CDR1 is SGHTA, CDR2 FQGNSA, per germline. The junction had 21 bases not matched to a gene; V was cut back by 5 bases and J by 9 bases. CDR3 protein: CASSPRVGQGIFLLKAFF. The CDR3 region has the DNA TGTGCCAGCAGCCCTAGGGTGGGACAGGGGATTTTCCTCCTTAAAGCTTTCTTT.